This T cell receptor (beta chain) was retrieved from a study of blood T cell repertoires in COVID-19. The CDR3 length is 14 residues. V was pared by 6 bases and J by 5 bases, with 8 bases of the junction left unmatched. Germline assignment: CDR1 GTSNPN and CDR2 SVGIG (reference sequence). Some clones are missing from TCRdb's copy, which holds only in-frame ones; the method was immunoSEQ multiplex PCR. The profile shows over 150,000 clones, roughly four fifths of them singletons. This sequence originates from a woman aged 65 to 85 with COVID-19, enrolled during active disease. J is TRBJ1-3 and V is TRBV30, with 9 nucleotides matching TRBD1. The sequenced sample consisted of peripheral blood. The CDR3 here is CACSLTGGRNTIYF. DNA for the CDR3: TGTGCCTGCTCCCTAACAGGGGGCAGAAACACCATATATTTT.